This entry features one T cell receptor (beta chain) sequence. This entry belongs to a study of PD-1 blockade in classical Hodgkin lymphoma. Trimming cost V 5 bases and J 0 bases, with 14 bases left between them. Germline CDR1 and CDR2: SEHNR and FQNEAQ (reference sequence). This CDR3 has 16 residues. The assay was immunoSEQ multiplex PCR, and TCRdb's table has in-frame clones only and misses some. The sample comprises over 25,000 clones, approximately 72% of which are singletons, and roughly a third rests with the top ten. Each patient relapsed following autologous stem cell transplantation, and prior brentuximab vedotin exposure differed.

J is TRBJ1-3 and V is TRBV7-9; TRBD1 might be the D (5 bases). Sequenced material: peripheral blood mononuclear cells (PBMCs), taken before the second cycle of nivolumab. The sequence was collected from a human donor with classical Hodgkin lymphoma. The CDR3 region is CASSPRDPYSGNTIYF. The CDR3, as DNA: TGTGCCAGCAGCCCCCGGGACCCTTACTCTGGAAACACCATATATTTT.